This is a list of T cell receptor beta chains from one sample in a study of cytomegalovirus exposure and HLA in healthy donors. Assay: immunoSEQ multiplex PCR; the TCRdb copy retains only in-frame clones and omits some. The sample has tens of thousands of clones, about 90% seen once. Sample: PBMCs. The receptors stem from a woman between 18 and 29 years old in good health and CMV-seronegative. The CDR3 runs from the conserved cysteine through the conserved F or W. A D gene is named only where the DNA matches it firmly. The size entry is marked missing in some rows and otherwise reads once, few, many or a size class.

v_gene: TRBV5-4
abundance: -
j_gene: TRBJ2-5
d_gene: -
CDR3aa: CASSLFVRRETQYF
CDR3nt: TGTGCCAGCAGCTTGTTTGTCCGGAGGGAGACCCAGTACTTC

v_gene: TRBV5-8
abundance: -
j_gene: TRBJ1-4
d_gene: -
CDR3aa: CASRKNHPEDEKLFF
CDR3nt: TGTGCCAGCAGAAAGAACCACCCGGAGGACGAAAAACTGTTTTTT

v_gene: TRBV18
abundance: few
j_gene: TRBJ2-7
d_gene: TRBD1
CDR3aa: CASSFDRGHEQYF
CDR3nt: TGTGCCAGCTCATTCGACAGGGGCCACGAGCAGTACTTC

v_gene: TRBV29-1
abundance: -
j_gene: TRBJ2-3
d_gene: TRBD2
CDR3aa: CSAGLAGGRATDTQYF
CDR3nt: TGCAGCGCGGGACTAGCGGGGGGCCGTGCGACAGATACGCAGTATTTT

v_gene: TRBV10-3
abundance: once
j_gene: TRBJ1-2
d_gene: -
CDR3aa: CAISDPAGNYGYTF
CDR3nt: TGTGCCATCAGTGACCCCGCGGGTAACTATGGCTACACCTTC

v_gene: TRBV7-9
abundance: -
j_gene: TRBJ1-3
d_gene: -
CDR3aa: CASSRLTGSGNTIYF
CDR3nt: TGTGCCAGCAGCAGACTCACGGGCTCTGGAAACACCATATATTTT

v_gene: TRBV7-8
abundance: once
j_gene: TRBJ1-6
d_gene: TRBD1
CDR3aa: CASSPRQGLGNSPLHF
CDR3nt: TGTGCCAGCAGCCCAAGACAGGGTTTGGGTAATTCACCCCTCCACTTT

v_gene: TRBV5-4
abundance: -
j_gene: TRBJ1-2
d_gene: -
CDR3aa: CASSLEGVGGYGYTF
CDR3nt: TGTGCCAGCAGCTTGGAGGGGGTTGGAGGCTATGGCTACACCTTC

v_gene: TRBV5-1
abundance: -
j_gene: TRBJ2-7
d_gene: -
CDR3aa: CASSLVQGTYEQYF
CDR3nt: TGCGCCAGCAGCTTGGTGCAGGGGACCTACGAGCAGTACTTC

v_gene: TRBV4-2
abundance: -
j_gene: TRBJ2-5
d_gene: TRBD1
CDR3aa: CASSQAGQAIQETQYF
CDR3nt: TGTGCCAGCAGCCAAGCGGGACAGGCGATCCAAGAGACCCAGTACTTC

v_gene: TRBV6-6
abundance: -
j_gene: TRBJ2-1
d_gene: -
CDR3aa: CASSSGAHNEQFF
CDR3nt: TGTGCCAGCAGTTCTGGGGCTCACAATGAGCAGTTCTTC